Following are 25 T cell receptor beta chains from one sample sequenced in a study of tumor and adjacent non-tumor tissue in lung cancer. The library came from three nested PCR rounds adapted from ARM-PCR protocols. TCRdb passed the multiplex PCR reads through MiXCR, listing each CDR3 protein once. Altogether 71,000 or so distinct CDR3 sequences are present, around 80% being singletons, with the ten largest covering about an eighth. No cell sorting was done before RNA was extracted from the tissue. Material for sequencing was lung tumor tissue. Receptor source: a woman between 45 and 65 years old with non-small cell lung cancer.

Turning to this clonotype: One end of the junction is discordant with germline, which a read error may explain. This chain uses TRBV28 with TRBJ2-7; D is unclear. The CDR3 covers 13 residues. Per the germline V gene, CDR1 is MDHEN and CDR2 is SYDVKM. CDR3 in DNA: TGTGCCAGCAGCTCTCAAGGTCTGTACGAGCATTACTTC. Its protein is CASSSQGLYEHYF.

The chain is built from TRBV6-2 or TRBV6-3 and TRBJ2-7, with 8 bases that match TRBD1. Trimming at V came to 7 bases and at J to 4 bases, leaving 9 bases not matched to a gene. The V gene's germline CDR1 is MNHEY and CDR2 SVGEGT. This CDR3 region has 14 residues. CDR3 DNA sequence: TGTGCCAGCACCCTGACAGGGGACTGGTACGAGCAGTACTTC. It specifies CASTLTGDWYEQYF.

By frequency in the sample, this clonotype is medium-sized. The chain has TRBV20-1 and TRBJ2-3; D remains ambiguous. The CDR3 runs to 16 residues. V shed 2 bases and J shed 2 bases, with 17 bases lying between them. Germline V CDR1 and CDR2: DFQATT, SNEGSKA (reference sequence). Here the CDR3 DNA reads TGCAGTGCTAGATCTGAAAAGCCTGATTACACAGATACGCAGTATTTT. Its translation: CSARSEKPDYTDTQYF.

DNA of the CDR3: TGTGCCATCGAAACTAGCTGGAACACCGGGGAGCTGTTTTTT. It specifies CAIETSWNTGELFF. V gene TRBV10-3 combines with J gene TRBJ2-2, with D possibly TRBD2 on 6 matching bases. With 8 bases removed from V and 1 base from J, the gap between germline ends came to 11 bases. The CDR3 consists of 14 residues. The germline V gene has CDR1 ENHRY and CDR2 SYGVKD.

Notes on this clonotype: One junction end disagrees with the germline gene, perhaps due to a read error. The chain couples TRBV6-6 to TRBJ1-2, with D perhaps matching TRBD1 (5 bases). The CDR3 is 13 residues long. CDR1 and CDR2 from the germline V gene are MNHNY and SVGAGI (reference sequence). The CDR3 coding sequence is TGTGCCAGCAGTCCCCGGGACGACTATGACTACACCTTC. The encoded protein is CASSPRDDYDYTF.

A word on this clonotype: One end of the junction does not line up with germline, which may come from a read error. The chain is built from TRBV12-3 or TRBV12-4 and TRBJ2-2; possible D gene TRBD1, 6 bases. The CDR3 is 16 residues long. CDR3: CASTVLRGANTGELFF. Written as DNA, the CDR3 is TGTGCGAGCACCGTTCTCAGGGGAGCGAACACCGGGGAGCTGTTTTTT.

About this clonotype itself: A read error may account for a junction end that differs from germline. The J gene is TRBJ1-5, the V gene TRBV6-5, with a weak D call TRBD1 (6 bases). There are 15 residues in the CDR3. CDR1 MNHEY and CDR2 SVGAGI come from the germline V gene. DNA for the CDR3: TGTACCAGCAGCCCTGACAGGAATAGCAATCAGCCCAAGCATTTT. It yields the protein CTSSPDRNSNQPKHF.

In regard to this clonotype: One end of the junction varies from germline; a read error may be responsible. This chain joins TRBV11-2 and TRBJ2-7, with D perhaps matching TRBD2 (6 bases). The CDR3 has 13 residues. From germline, CDR1 is SGHAT and CDR2 FQNNGV. CDR3 region: CANRPTGVDEQYF. CDR3 nucleotides: TGTGCCAACAGACCAACGGGAGTTGACGAGCAGTATTTC. Full variable domain (outside the CDR3, taken from reference TRBV11-2 and TRBJ2-7): EAGVAQSPRYKIIEKRQSVAFWCNPISGHATLYWYQQILGQGPKLLIQFQNNGVVDDSQLPKDRFSAERLKGVDSTLKIQPAKLEDSAVYLCANRPTGVDEQYFGPGTRLTVT.

This clonotype was recorded a few times. The J gene is TRBJ2-1, the V gene TRBV29-1; D not resolved. CDR3 size: 13 residues. Germline loops: CDR1 SQVTM, CDR2 ANQGSEA. Between the trimmed V and J ends, which lost 4 bases and 16 bases, there was a span of 23 bases. The CDR3: CSVVGITYNEHFF. In nucleotides, the CDR3 is TGCAGCGTTGTAGGGATAACCTACAATGAACACTTCTTC.

Comments on this clonotype: Since the CDR3 does not end with the conserved phenylalanine or tryptophan, this likely comes from a read error. The DNA is omitted, as the CDR3 cannot be located on it reliably, and the CDR3 follows TCRdb's listing. The chain links TRBV6-1 to TRBJ2-1; TRBD2 was called by the table and not checked on the DNA. A total of 12 residues make up the CDR3, ends included. CDR1 is MNHNS, CDR2 SASEGT, per germline. The CDR3 is CASSKGTRGLLL.

As regards this clonotype: Mismatch with germline at one junction end may stem from a read error. This chain links TRBV12-3 or TRBV12-4 with TRBJ2-3; D gene uncertain. This CDR3 is 15 amino acids long. CDR3 loop: CATSLETLSIDTQYF. The CDR3 nucleotides read TGTGCTACCAGTTTAGAGACACTAAGCATAGATACGCAGTATTTT.

With regard to this clonotype: At one end, the junction sequence differs from germline, possibly due to a read error. In DNA, the CDR3 is TGCGCCAGCACACAGGACAGGGATGACTCTGAAGCTTTCTTT. Translated, it gives CASTQDRDDSEAFF. V and J are TRBV6-2 or TRBV6-3 and TRBJ1-1; TRBD1 aligns across 8 bases. This CDR3 contains 14 residues. Per the germline V gene, CDR1 is MNHEY and CDR2 is SVGEGT.

On this clonotype itself: Germline and junction disagree at one end, which may indicate a read error. The V gene is TRBV29-1, the J gene TRBJ2-3; weak D call: TRBD2 (5 bases). This CDR3 has 12 amino acids. CDR1 is SQVTM, CDR2 ANQGSEA, per germline. The CDR3 region is CSVETITDTLYF. Here the CDR3 DNA reads TGCAGCGTTGAGACTATCACAGATACGCTGTATTTT.

A remark on this clonotype: The junction shows a germline mismatch at one end, possibly a read error. The chain couples TRBV29-1 to TRBJ2-1, with TRBD2 as a possible D gene (6 bases). The germline gives CDR1 SQVTM, CDR2 ANQGSEA. CDR3 length equals 16 residues. CDR3 protein: CSIEDDGGLNSNEQFF. The CDR3 region has the DNA TGCAGCATTGAAGATGACGGGGGATTAAACTCCAATGAGCAGTTCTTC.

The chain is built from TRBV5-5 and TRBJ2-3; TRBD2 agrees at 7 bases. CDR1 is SGHKS and CDR2 is YYEKEE in the germline V gene (reference sequence). This CDR3 contains 18 residues. V dropped 6 bases and J dropped 3; count of bases not matched to a gene: 19. Here the CDR3 DNA reads TGTGCCAGCAACACCGGACTAGGGGTATCTAGTGGGACAGATACGCAGTATTTT. Translated: CASNTGLGVSSGTDTQYF.

Only a few counts were recorded for this clonotype. The chain employs TRBV11-3 and TRBJ2-1; D unclear. Deletions cut 1 base from V and 5 bases from J, with 6 bases between. CDR1 is SGHNT and CDR2 is YENEEA in the germline V gene. The CDR3 is 13 amino acids. The CDR3 loop reads CASSLAEDNEQFF. CDR3 in DNA: TGTGCCAGCAGCTTAGCAGAGGACAATGAGCAGTTCTTC.

The CDR3 nucleotides are TGTGATAGCAGCCCCTTCGGATATGAGCAGTTCTTC. Translating gives CDSSPFGYEQFF. This chain joins TRBV11-2 and TRBJ2-1; no definite D call. This CDR3 comprises 12 residues. Per the germline V gene, CDR1 is SGHAT and CDR2 is FQNNGV.

The rearrangement uses TRBV29-1 and TRBJ2-7; D possibly uses TRBD1 or TRBD2 (5 bases each). Germline CDR1 and CDR2: SQVTM and ANQGSEA. Trimming shortened V by 6 bases and J by 4 bases, and 16 bases separated the two germline ends. This CDR3 has 13 amino acids. CDR3 nucleotides: TGCAGCGTAGGGCTAGTGGGGGATTACGAGCAGTACTTC. Amino acids: CSVGLVGDYEQYF.

The rearrangement uses TRBV20-1 and TRBJ2-3, with D perhaps matching TRBD1 (6 bases). V gave up 4 bases and J gave up 2 bases, with 10 bases separating them. Looked up from germline, CDR1 is DFQATT and CDR2 is SNEGSKA (reference sequence). CDR3 length equals 13 residues. Written as DNA, the CDR3 is TGCAGTGCTATGACAGGCGACACAGATACGCAGTATTTT. Translated, it gives CSAMTGDTDTQYF.

About this clonotype: The junction shows a germline mismatch at one end, possibly a read error. The V gene is TRBV20-1, the J gene TRBJ1-1; 11 bases are shared with TRBD1. The CDR3 is 15 amino acids. Germline CDR1 DFQATT, CDR2 SNEGSKA (reference sequence). In DNA form, the CDR3 reads TGCATTGCAAAGGACAGGGGGCATGGGAACACTGAGGCTTTCTTT. Protein: CIAKDRGHGNTEAFF.

The rearrangement joins TRBV6-1 to TRBJ2-7; TRBD1 is a possible D gene (6 bases). Germline V CDR1 and CDR2: MNHNS, SASEGT. The CDR3 is made up of 15 amino acids. Deletions cut 6 bases from V and 3 bases from J, with 18 bases between. The CDR3 spells CASSEHGIGGYEQYF. In DNA, the CDR3 is TGTGCCAGCAGCGAGCACGGGATAGGGGGCTACGAGCAGTACTTC.

As for this clonotype: A read error may be the cause here, since a much bigger clone is one base away. The genes are TRBV28 and TRBJ2-1, with 10 bases identical to TRBD2. Germline V lookup: CDR1 MDHEN, CDR2 SYDVKM. This CDR3 region has 16 residues. DNA of the CDR3: TGTGCCAGCAGTCAAAGGACTAGCGGTTCCTACAATGCGCAGTTCTTC. This sequence encodes CASSQRTSGSYNAQFF.

In regard to this clonotype: In this CDR3 the conserved last residue, phenylalanine or tryptophan, is missing, so a read error is likely. The chain uses TRBV6-6 and TRBJ2-1, with 9 bases fitting TRBD1. CDR3 length equals 15 residues. Germline V gives CDR1 MNHNY, CDR2 SVGAGI (reference sequence). Here the CDR3 DNA reads TGTGCCAGCTGTTACGGGACAGGGCGTTCCAGTGAGCAGTTCATC. Its translation is CASCYGTGRSSEQFI.

This clonotype was detected only a few times. A much larger clone lies one base from this, so it may be a read error. This sequence joins TRBV5-3 and TRBJ2-3; the match to TRBD2 covers 11 bases. TRBV5-3 is an open reading frame whose function is uncertain. The V segment lost 3 bases and the J segment 2 bases; nucleotides outside the gene matches: 5. CDR3 length: 16 amino acids. The CDR3 nucleotides read TGTGCCAGAAGCTCGAGACTAGCGGGAAACACAGATACGCAGTATTTT. It translates to CARSSRLAGNTDTQYF.

The chain uses TRBV6-5 and TRBJ2-1; 7 positions agree with TRBD2. Germline V gene lookup returns CDR1 MNHEY and CDR2 SVGAGI. CDR3 length equals 17 residues. The ends lost 2 bases at V and 10 bases at J; junction bases unmatched: 17. The CDR3 is CASSYNLGGSSYKEQFF. The CDR3, as DNA: TGTGCCAGCAGTTACAATCTCGGGGGGAGCTCCTATAAAGAGCAGTTCTTC.